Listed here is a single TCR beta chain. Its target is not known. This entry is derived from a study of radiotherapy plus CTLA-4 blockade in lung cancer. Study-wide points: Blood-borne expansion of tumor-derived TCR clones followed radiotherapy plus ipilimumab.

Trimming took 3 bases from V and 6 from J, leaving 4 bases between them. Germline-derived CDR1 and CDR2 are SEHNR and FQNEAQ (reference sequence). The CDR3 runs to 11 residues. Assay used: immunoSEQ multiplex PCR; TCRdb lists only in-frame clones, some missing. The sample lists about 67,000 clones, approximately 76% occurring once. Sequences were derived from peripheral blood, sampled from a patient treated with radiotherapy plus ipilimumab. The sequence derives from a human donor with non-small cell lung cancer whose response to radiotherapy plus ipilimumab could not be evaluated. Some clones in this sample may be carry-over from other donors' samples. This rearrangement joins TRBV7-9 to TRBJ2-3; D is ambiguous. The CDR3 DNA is TGTGCCAGCAGCTTCATGGATACGCAGTATTTT. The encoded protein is CASSFMDTQYF.